The clone carrying this T cell receptor beta chain turned up a few times. Its antigen is not identified. The data are from a study of CD8+ T cells in alopecia areata. cDNA reverse transcribed from extracted RNA served as the sequencing template. Here immunoSEQ multiplex PCR was the method, and the copy in TCRdb shows in-frame clones only, minus some. The table includes around 190,000 clones, more than 50% detected once. The CDR3 runs to 13 residues. Germline V gene data show CDR1 as PRHDT and CDR2 as FYEKMQ (reference sequence). V was trimmed by 0 bases and J by 6 bases, leaving 7 bases between them. Whole-study results and caveats: Patients shared TCRs less clearly than mice did, possibly owing to HLA. Higher clonality and more expanded CD8+ clones appeared in lesional than normal scalp.

This sequence was found in a human donor in good health. Sequences were obtained from CD8+ T cells sorted from blood. The chain uses TRBV13 and TRBJ2-3; D may correspond to TRBD1 or TRBD2 (5 bases each). CDR3 sequence (DNA): TGTGCCAGCAGCTTAGGCAGGGAGGATACGCAGTATTTT. Translating it yields CASSLGREDTQYF.